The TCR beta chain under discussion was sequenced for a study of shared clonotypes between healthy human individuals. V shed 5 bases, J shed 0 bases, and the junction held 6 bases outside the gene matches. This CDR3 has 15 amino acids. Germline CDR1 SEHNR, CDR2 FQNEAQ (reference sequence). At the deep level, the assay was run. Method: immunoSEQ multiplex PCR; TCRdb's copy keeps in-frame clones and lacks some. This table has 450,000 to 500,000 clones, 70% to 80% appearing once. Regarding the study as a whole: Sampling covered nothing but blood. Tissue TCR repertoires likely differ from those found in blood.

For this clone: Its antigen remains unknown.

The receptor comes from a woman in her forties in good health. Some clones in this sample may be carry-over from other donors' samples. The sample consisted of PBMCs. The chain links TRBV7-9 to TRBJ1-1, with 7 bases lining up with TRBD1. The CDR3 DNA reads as TGTGCCAGCAGCCGAGGGGACAGAGTGAACACTGAAGCTTTCTTT. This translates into CASSRGDRVNTEAFF.